These 9 T cell receptor beta chains came from one sample sequenced in a study of early T cells in non-severe SARS-CoV-2 infection. TCRdb reprocessed the 5' RACE reads with MiXCR, giving one entry per CDR3 protein. The data contain tens of thousands of distinct CDR3 sequences, 9.5% to 15% of them singletons. The sequenced material came from whole blood. The receptors were gathered from an adult who was a healthcare worker with PCR-confirmed SARS-CoV-2 infection or an uninfected control (not recorded which).

This clonotype was detected ten times or more. The V gene is TRBV28, the J gene TRBJ2-7, with TRBD1 as a possible D gene (6 bases). The CDR3 has 13 residues. The germline gives CDR1 MDHEN, CDR2 SYDVKM. V was shortened by 0 bases and J by 6 bases, with 9 bases between the two germline ends. CDR3 loop: CASSLWPGVEQYF. The CDR3 DNA sequence: TGTGCCAGCAGTTTATGGCCAGGGGTCGAGCAGTACTTC.

This clonotype was seen many times. The V and J genes are TRBV29-1 and TRBJ2-3; tentative D call: TRBD2 (6 bases). The germline CDR1 and CDR2 sequences are SQVTM and ANQGSEA. The CDR3 has 11 amino acids. Trimming cost V 5 bases and J 14 bases, with 17 bases left between them. CDR3 protein: CSVLSGEVVYF. Here the CDR3 DNA reads TGCAGCGTTCTTAGCGGTGAAGTAGTGTATTTT.

V usage is TRBV2 and J usage is TRBJ1-2; 10 positions agree with TRBD1. V lost 5 bases and J lost 1; bases outside the gene matches: 4. Germline CDR1 and CDR2: SNHLY and FYNNEI. The CDR3 runs 15 residues. This chain's CDR3 is CASSTGTGVNYGYTF. The CDR3 nucleotides are TGTGCCAGCAGTACCGGGACAGGGGTTAACTATGGCTACACCTTC.

This clonotype was counted at least ten times. The V gene is TRBV19, the J gene TRBJ1-2; D uncertain. V lost 6 bases, J lost 4 bases, and 15 bases lay in between. Germline-derived CDR1 and CDR2 are LNHDA and SQIVND (reference sequence). This CDR3 is built from 14 residues. This chain's CDR3 is CASSEAGGPYGYTF. The CDR3 DNA reads as TGTGCCAGTAGCGAAGCGGGCGGTCCCTATGGCTACACCTTC.

This clonotype was counted between two and nine times. V is TRBV7-3 and J is TRBJ1-3; D gene uncertain. The CDR3 totals 12 residues. V was clipped by 5 bases and J by 6 bases, with 8 bases between them. Germline V gene sequence: CDR1 SGHTA, CDR2 FQGTGA. CDR3 region: CASSLRTNTIYF. CDR3 bases: TGTGCCAGCAGCCTACGGACAAACACCATATATTTT.

This clonotype was seen a handful of times. The gene calls are TRBV11-2 and TRBJ2-7; the D gene is possibly TRBD1 (6 bases). V was shortened by 5 bases and J by 6 bases, with 17 bases between the two germline ends. Germline V gene sequence: CDR1 SGHAT, CDR2 FQNNGV. This CDR3 has 14 amino acids. This CDR3 is CASSTQGSRSEQYF. CDR3 DNA sequence: TGTGCCAGCAGCACACAGGGCAGCCGTTCCGAGCAGTACTTC.

This clonotype was observed a few times. The chain employs TRBV28 and TRBJ2-7, with unresolved D. V dropped 3 bases and J dropped 4 bases, with 10 bases sitting between them. This CDR3 is 13 amino acids long. Germline CDR1 is MDHEN and CDR2 is SYDVKM. CDR3 bases: TGTGCCAGCAGTTTCGCGAATTCATACGAGCAGTACTTC. This codes for CASSFANSYEQYF.

This clonotype was observed many times. As DNA, the CDR3 is TGTGCCAGCAGTTATTCCCCGGGACAGGGTTCCTACGAGCAGTACTTC. Translation gives CASSYSPGQGSYEQYF. The rearrangement links TRBV6-5 to TRBJ2-7; 9 nucleotides agree with TRBD1. Germline V gives CDR1 MNHEY, CDR2 SVGAGI. With V trimmed by 3 bases and J by 1 base, 7 bases remained unmatched. The CDR3 runs 16 residues.

This clonotype was recorded many times. The rearrangement links TRBV4-3 to TRBJ2-7; D is uncertain. The V and J ends lost 10 bases and 4 bases respectively, with 5 bases between them. This CDR3 region has 9 residues. Germline V gives CDR1 LGHNA, CDR2 YSLEER. The CDR3 reads CATNYEQYF. CDR3 coding DNA: TGCGCCACAAATTACGAGCAGTACTTC.